This T cell receptor (beta chain) was found in a study of a mutant IDH1 vaccine in newly diagnosed glioma (TCRdb year 2021). Background on the whole study: Vaccination was initiated 4-6 weeks after radiotherapy alone, or concurrently with temozolomide cycles in the chemotherapy-containing groups. Visit V12 was the week-35 safety follow-up and visit V13 was the week-47 end of study. Peripheral blood was drawn at six visits: V03 (baseline), V05, V07, V10, V12 and V13. Prior to enrollment, patients had been given standard therapy consisting of radiotherapy alone, temozolomide alone, or radiochemotherapy with temozolomide, with the combination given to most patients. The 30 to 40 treated patients were approximately 62% male and roughly 40% female, with a mean age of approximately 40 years. Longitudinal TCRB deep sequencing was performed for about two dozen treated patients wherever samples were available for exploratory analyses. The research as a whole found: Pseudoprogression seemed to be unrelated to changes in the top peripheral T cell clonotypes found by TCRB sequencing. According to the authors, sample limitations meant that analyses of patient blood samples could not be reproduced. Immune responses induced by the vaccine were seen in approximately 93% of patients across multiple MHC alleles. PBMC samples for TCRB deep sequencing were selected based on availability.

Receptor amplification or capture employed the immunoSEQ multiplex PCR assay. The hsTCRB Kit was used according to the manufacturer's protocol to amplify rearranged TCR beta chain sequences. Sequencing of TCRB libraries was carried out on an Illumina MiSeq. From the authors' description of their analysis: The kit vendor's proprietary platform handled demultiplexing, trimming and gene mapping. The table was pulled from immuneACCESS by TCRdb, which kept in-frame rearrangements only. Such tables lose some clones; where checked, under half of the loss comes from unresolved V genes, and the rest has no known cause. V, J and clone size are those of that table, while D and trimming were read from the DNA. The sample table lists approximately 56,000 clones, 75% of them with a count of one. 5% to 6% of the sample comes from the top ten. Remarks on this clone: Its antigen specificity is not known. It has no much larger one-base neighbor in the sample; base qualities were not kept.

In the germline V gene, CDR1 corresponds to MDHEN and CDR2 to SYDVKM. The CDR3 spans 14 residues, from the cysteine through the phenylalanine. The entry retains the CDR3 DNA only, 42 bases that are in frame from base 1. The junction shows trimming of 7 bases on V and 3 bases on J, and the gene matches do not reach 6 bases of it. The sample's time point label, decoded: week 47, end of study. Every vaccine dose consisted of 300 ug of a 20-mer mutant IDH1 peptide in Montanide, administered subcutaneously together with topical imiquimod. Patients were given eight vaccinations, in weeks 1, 3, 5, 7, 11, 15, 19 and 23, which matched visits V03 through V10. Newly diagnosed WHO grade 3 or 4 IDH1-mutant astrocytomas showing loss of nuclear ATRX were present in the donors. The samples were drawn from NOA16, a multicentre, single-arm, open-label phase I trial in Germany that tested a mutant IDH1 peptide vaccine in humans for the first time. Genomic DNA for TCRB sequencing was extracted from EDTA blood using the DNeasy Blood and Tissue Kit.

The V gene is TRBV28 and the J gene is TRBJ1-3; the central 7 bases match TRBD1. The sample here was PBMCs, taken from a glioma patient whose treatment included an IDH1 peptide vaccine. The sequence derives from a man aged 45-65 years with glioma. The CDR3 reads as follows: CASIGTDLGNTIYF. The nucleotides read TGTGCCAGCATAGGGACAGACCTTGGAAACACCATATATTTT.